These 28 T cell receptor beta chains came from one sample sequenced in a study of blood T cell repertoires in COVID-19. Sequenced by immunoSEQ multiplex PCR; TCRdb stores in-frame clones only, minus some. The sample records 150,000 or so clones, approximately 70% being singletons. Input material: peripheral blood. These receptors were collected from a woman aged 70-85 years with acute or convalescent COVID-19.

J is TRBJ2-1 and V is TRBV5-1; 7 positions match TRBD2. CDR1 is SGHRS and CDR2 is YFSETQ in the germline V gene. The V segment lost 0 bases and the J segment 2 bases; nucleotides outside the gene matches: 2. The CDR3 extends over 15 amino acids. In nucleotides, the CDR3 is TGCGCCAGCAGCTTGGCCGGACTAGCCTACAATGAGCAGTTCTTC. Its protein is CASSLAGLAYNEQFF.

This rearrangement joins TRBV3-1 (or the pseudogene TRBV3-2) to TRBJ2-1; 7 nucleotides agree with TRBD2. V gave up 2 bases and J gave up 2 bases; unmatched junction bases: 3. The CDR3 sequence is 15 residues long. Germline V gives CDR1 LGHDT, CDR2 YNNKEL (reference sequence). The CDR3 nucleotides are TGTGCCAGCAGCCAACAGGCGGGAGCCTACAATGAGCAGTTCTTC. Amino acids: CASSQQAGAYNEQFF.

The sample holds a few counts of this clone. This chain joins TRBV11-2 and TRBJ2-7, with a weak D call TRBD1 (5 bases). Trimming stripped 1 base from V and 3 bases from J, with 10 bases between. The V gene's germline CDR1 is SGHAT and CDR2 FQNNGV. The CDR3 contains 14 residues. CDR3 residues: CASSLGYDSYEQYF. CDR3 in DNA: TGTGCCAGCAGCTTAGGGTACGACAGCTACGAGCAGTACTTC.

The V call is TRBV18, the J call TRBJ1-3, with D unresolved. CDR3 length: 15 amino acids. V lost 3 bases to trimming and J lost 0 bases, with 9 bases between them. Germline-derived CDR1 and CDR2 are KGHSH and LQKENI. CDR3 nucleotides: TGTGCCAGCTCACCTGTAGAGGACTCTGGAAACACCATATATTTT. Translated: CASSPVEDSGNTIYF.

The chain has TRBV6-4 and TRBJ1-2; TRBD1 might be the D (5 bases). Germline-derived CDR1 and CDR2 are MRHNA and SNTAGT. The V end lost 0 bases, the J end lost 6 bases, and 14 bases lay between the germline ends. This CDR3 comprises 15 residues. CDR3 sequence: CASSDSKTDFDGYTF. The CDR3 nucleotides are TGTGCCAGCAGTGACTCGAAGACAGATTTCGATGGCTACACCTTC.

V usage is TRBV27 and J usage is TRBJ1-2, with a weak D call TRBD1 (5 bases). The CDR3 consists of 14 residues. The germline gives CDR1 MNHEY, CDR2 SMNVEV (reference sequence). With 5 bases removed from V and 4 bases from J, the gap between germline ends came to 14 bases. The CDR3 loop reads CASSPLAGSYGYTF. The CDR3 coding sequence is TGTGCCAGCAGTCCGCTCGCAGGGTCCTATGGCTACACCTTC.

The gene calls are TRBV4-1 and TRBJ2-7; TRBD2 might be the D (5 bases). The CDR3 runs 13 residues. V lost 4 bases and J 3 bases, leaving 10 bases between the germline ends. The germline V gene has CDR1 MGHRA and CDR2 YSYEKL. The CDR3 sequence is CASSPGDYYEQYF. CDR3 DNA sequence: TGCGCCAGCAGCCCCGGGGATTACTACGAGCAGTACTTC.

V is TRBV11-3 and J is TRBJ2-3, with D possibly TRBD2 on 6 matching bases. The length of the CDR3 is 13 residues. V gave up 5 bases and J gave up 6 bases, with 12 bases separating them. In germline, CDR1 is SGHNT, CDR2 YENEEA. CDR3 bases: TGTGCCAGCAGCACCTTACTAGCTGATACGCAGTATTTT. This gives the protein CASSTLLADTQYF.

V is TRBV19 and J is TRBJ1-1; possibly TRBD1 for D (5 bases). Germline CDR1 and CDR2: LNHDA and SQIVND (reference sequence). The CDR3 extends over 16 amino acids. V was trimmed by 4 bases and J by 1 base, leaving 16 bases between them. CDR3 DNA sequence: TGTGCCAGTAGTACACCTGCACGGGGGTGGAACACTGAAGCTTTCTTT. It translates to CASSTPARGWNTEAFF. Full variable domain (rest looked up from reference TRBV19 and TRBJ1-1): DGGITQSPKYLFRKEGQNVTLSCEQNLNHDAMYWYRQDPGQGLRLIYYSQIVNDFQKGDIAEGYSVSREKKESFPLTVTSAQKNPTAFYLCASSTPARGWNTEAFFGQGTRLTVV.

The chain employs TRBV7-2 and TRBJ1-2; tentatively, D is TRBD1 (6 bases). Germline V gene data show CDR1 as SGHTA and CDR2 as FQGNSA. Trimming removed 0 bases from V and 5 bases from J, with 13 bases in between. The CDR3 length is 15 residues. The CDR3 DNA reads TGTGCCAGCAGCTTAGCGCTACAGGGAAGGTATGGCTACACCTTC. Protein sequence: CASSLALQGRYGYTF.

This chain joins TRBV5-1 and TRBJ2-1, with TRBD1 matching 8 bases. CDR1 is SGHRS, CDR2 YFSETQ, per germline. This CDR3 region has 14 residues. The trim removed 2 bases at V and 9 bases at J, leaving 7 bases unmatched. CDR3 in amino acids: CASSLRPQGAEQFF. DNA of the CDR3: TGCGCCAGCAGCTTACGACCCCAGGGGGCTGAGCAGTTCTTC. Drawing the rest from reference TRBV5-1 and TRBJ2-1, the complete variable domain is KAGVTQTPRYLIKTRGQQVTLSCSPISGHRSVSWYQQTPGQGLQFLFEYFSETQRNKGNFPGRFSGRQFSNSRSEMNVSTLELGDSALYLCASSLRPQGAEQFFGPGTRLTVL.

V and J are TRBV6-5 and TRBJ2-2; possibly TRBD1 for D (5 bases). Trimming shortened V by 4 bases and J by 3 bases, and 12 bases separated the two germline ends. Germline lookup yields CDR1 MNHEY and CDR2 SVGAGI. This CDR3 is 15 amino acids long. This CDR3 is CASSFQQGHTGELFF. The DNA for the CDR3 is TGTGCCAGCAGTTTTCAGCAGGGTCACACCGGGGAGCTGTTTTTT.

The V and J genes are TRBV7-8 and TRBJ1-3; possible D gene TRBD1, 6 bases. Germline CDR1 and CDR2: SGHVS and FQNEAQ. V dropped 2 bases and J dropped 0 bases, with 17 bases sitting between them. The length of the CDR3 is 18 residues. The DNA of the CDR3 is TGTGCCAGCAGCTTATTAGCAGGGGCTCAGAGCTCTGGAAACACCATATATTTT. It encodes CASSLLAGAQSSGNTIYF.

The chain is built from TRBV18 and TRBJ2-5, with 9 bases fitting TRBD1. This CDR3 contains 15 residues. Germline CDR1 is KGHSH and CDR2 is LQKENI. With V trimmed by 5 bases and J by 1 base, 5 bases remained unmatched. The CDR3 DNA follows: TGTGCCAGCTCAGTTCAGACAGGGGGCCAAGAGACCCAGTACTTC. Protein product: CASSVQTGGQETQYF.

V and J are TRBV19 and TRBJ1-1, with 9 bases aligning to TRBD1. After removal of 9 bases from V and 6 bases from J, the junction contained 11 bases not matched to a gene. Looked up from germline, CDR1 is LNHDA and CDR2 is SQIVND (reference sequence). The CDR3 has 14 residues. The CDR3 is CASRITGGEAEAFF. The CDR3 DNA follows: TGTGCCAGCCGAATCACAGGGGGCGAAGCTGAAGCTTTCTTT.

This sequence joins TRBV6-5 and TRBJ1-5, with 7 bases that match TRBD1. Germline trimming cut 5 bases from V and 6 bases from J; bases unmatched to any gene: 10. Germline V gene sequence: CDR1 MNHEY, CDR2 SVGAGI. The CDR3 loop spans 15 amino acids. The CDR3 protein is CASSLRQGESQPQHF. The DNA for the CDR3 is TGTGCCAGCAGTCTCCGACAGGGCGAGAGTCAGCCCCAGCATTTT.

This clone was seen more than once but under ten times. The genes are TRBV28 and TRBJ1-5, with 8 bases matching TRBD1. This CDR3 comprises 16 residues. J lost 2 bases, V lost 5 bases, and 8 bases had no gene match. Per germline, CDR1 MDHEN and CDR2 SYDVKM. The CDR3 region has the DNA TGTGCCAGCAGTCCAAGAGGACAGGGCGGCAATCAGCCCCAGCATTTT. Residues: CASSPRGQGGNQPQHF.

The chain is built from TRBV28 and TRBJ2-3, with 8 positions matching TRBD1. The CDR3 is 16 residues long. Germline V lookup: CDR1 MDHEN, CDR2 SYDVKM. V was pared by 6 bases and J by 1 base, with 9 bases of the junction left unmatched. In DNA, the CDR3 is TGTGCCAGCAGCCAAACAGGGGGTTGGGGCACAGATACGCAGTATTTT. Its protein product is CASSQTGGWGTDTQYF. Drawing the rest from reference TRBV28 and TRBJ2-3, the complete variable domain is DVKVTQSSRYLVKRTGEKVFLECVQDMDHENMFWYRQDPGLGLRLIYFSYDVKMKEKGDIPEGYSVSREKKERFSLILESASTNQTSMYLCASSQTGGWGTDTQYFGPGTRLTVL.

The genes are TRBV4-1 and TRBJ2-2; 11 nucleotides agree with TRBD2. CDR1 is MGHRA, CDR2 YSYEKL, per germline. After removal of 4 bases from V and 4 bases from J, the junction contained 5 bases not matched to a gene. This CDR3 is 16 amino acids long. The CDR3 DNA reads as TGCGCCAGCAGCCGTAGACTAGCGGGAAGCACCGGGGAGCTGTTTTTT. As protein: CASSRRLAGSTGELFF.

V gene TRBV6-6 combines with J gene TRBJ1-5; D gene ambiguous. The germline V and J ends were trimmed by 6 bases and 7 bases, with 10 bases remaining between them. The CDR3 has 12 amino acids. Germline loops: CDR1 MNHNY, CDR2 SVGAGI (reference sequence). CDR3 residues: CASRERGQPQHF. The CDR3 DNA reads TGTGCCAGCAGAGAGCGGGGACAGCCCCAGCATTTT.

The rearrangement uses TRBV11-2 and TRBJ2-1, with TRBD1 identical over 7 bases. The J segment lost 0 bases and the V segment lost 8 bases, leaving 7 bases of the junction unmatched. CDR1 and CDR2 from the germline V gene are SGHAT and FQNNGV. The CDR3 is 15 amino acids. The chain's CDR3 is CASARGGSSYNEQFF. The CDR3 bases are TGTGCCAGCGCCAGAGGGGGCAGCTCCTACAATGAGCAGTTCTTC.

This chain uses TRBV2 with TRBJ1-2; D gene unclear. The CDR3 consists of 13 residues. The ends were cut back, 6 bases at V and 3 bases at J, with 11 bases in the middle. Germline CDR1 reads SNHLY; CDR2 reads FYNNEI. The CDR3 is CASRVSADYGYTF. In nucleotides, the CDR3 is TGTGCCAGCAGAGTCTCCGCGGACTATGGCTACACCTTC.

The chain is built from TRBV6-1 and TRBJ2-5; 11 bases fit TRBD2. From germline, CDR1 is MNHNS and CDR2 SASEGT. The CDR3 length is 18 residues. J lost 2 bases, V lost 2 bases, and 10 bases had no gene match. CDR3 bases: TGTGCCAGCAGTGAATTTTTTGGGACTAGCGGAAAACAAGAGACCCAGTACTTC. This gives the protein CASSEFFGTSGKQETQYF.

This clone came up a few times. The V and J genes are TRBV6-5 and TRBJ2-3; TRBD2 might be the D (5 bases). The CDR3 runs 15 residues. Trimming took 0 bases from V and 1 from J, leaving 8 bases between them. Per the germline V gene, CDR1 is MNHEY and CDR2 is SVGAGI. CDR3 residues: CASSYSPAGTDTQYF. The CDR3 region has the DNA TGTGCCAGCAGTTACTCACCAGCGGGCACAGATACGCAGTATTTT.

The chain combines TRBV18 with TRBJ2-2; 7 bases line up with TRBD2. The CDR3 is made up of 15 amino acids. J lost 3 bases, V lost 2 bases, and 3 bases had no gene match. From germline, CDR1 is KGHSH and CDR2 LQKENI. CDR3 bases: TGTGCCAGCTCACCAGGGCTAGCGGACACCGGGGAGCTGTTTTTT. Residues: CASSPGLADTGELFF.

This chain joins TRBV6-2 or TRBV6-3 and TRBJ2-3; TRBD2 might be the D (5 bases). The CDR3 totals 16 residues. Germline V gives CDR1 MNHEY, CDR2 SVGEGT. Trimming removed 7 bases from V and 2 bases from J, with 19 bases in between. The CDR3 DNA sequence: TGTGCCAGCACCCCTAGGAGGAACCCTTACACAGATACGCAGTATTTT. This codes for CASTPRRNPYTDTQYF.

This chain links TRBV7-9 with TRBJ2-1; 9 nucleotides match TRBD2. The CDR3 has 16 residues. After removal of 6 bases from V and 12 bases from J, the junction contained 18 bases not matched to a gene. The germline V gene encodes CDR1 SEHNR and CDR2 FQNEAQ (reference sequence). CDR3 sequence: CASRPLPGLAIVGQFF. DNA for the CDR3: TGTGCCAGCAGACCTTTGCCGGGACTAGCTATAGTCGGGCAGTTCTTC.

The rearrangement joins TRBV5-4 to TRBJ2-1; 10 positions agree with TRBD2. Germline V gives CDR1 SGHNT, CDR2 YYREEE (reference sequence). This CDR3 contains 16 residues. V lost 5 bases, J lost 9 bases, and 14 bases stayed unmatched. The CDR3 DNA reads TGTGCCAGCAGTTTCGGAAGCGGGGGGGCCGTGGGTGAGCAGTTCTTC. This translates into CASSFGSGGAVGEQFF.